This TCR beta chain was identified in a study of blood T cell repertoires in COVID-19. V was pared by 6 bases and J by 1 base, with 2 bases of the junction left unmatched. CDR3 length: 14 amino acids. CDR1 is SNHLY, CDR2 FYNNEI, per germline. Libraries were prepared by immunoSEQ multiplex PCR; TCRdb keeps only in-frame clonotypes and omits some of them. The data contain roughly 260,000 clones, about 87% of them seen just once; the ten biggest clones take up 2.6%. Sequencing was done on a sample of PBMCs or T cells enriched from blood (not recorded which). V and J are TRBV2 and TRBJ2-3; 9 nucleotides agree with TRBD2. This TCR came from a young woman with acute COVID-19. The CDR3 reads CASRIAGGTDTQYF. The CDR3 coding sequence is TGTGCCAGCAGGATAGCGGGGGGCACAGATACGCAGTATTTT.